This TCR beta chain was sequenced in a study of blood T cell repertoires in COVID-19. The wider study: From the United States, Italy and Spain came samples of acute and convalescent COVID-19. The cDNA or gDNA used as material had been derived from T cells, B-cell-depleted T cells, or PBMCs.

Authors' methods: Reference gene primer amplification yielded estimated nucleated cell counts. Sequenced by immunoSEQ multiplex PCR; TCRdb stores in-frame clones only, minus some. V and J calls and clone size follow that table, whereas D and trimming were derived from the DNA. The table records approximately 100,000 clones, 70% to 90% of them present only once. The CDR3 has 18 amino acids. The V and J ends lost 4 bases and 3 bases, in that order; junction bases with no gene match: 18. Germline loops: CDR1 SGHRS, CDR2 YFSETQ. The sample taken for sequencing was peripheral blood. The chain uses TRBV5-1 and TRBJ2-7, with TRBD1 identical over 8 bases. The receptor was derived from a human donor with COVID-19, enrolled during active disease. The donor label of this sample is uncertain. DNA for the CDR3: TGCGCCAGCAGCGCCAGACAGGGGTGGCTTTCGTCGCGCTACGAGCAGTACTTC. This translates into CASSARQGWLSSRYEQYF.